Sequencing of this TCR beta chain was carried out in a study of cytotoxic CD8 clonotypes in ibrutinib-treated CLL. Study summary: Once treatment had gone on for a median of around eleven months, range 6 to 36, response samples were drawn.

A note on this clone: What it binds is not known.

The study's findings and limits: Pretreatment clonality was elevated relative to age-matched healthy donors and paralleled circulating CD8+ T-cell counts. At progression, clonality fell back toward baseline after rising at ibrutinib response. Collection times varied between progressing and sustained-remission patients.

Germline V gives CDR1 LGHNA, CDR2 YSLEER. Trimming pared 0 bases from V and 7 bases from J, leaving 12 bases between. The CDR3 has 14 residues. Clones were sequenced by immunoSEQ multiplex PCR, and TCRdb holds only the in-frame ones, with some missing. This table holds 200,000 to 250,000 clones, around 75% found once. This receptor was identified in a human donor with chronic lymphocytic leukemia. Here the sequenced sample was PBMCs, taken after 12 months of ibrutinib treatment. The chain combines TRBV4-3 with TRBJ1-2, with a tentative D call TRBD1 (6 bases). CDR3 amino acids: CASSQDMIGGGYTF. The CDR3 DNA is TGCGCCAGCAGCCAAGATATGATAGGGGGTGGCTACACCTTC.